This T cell receptor beta chain was captured by sequencing in a study of cytomegalovirus exposure and HLA in healthy donors. Study in general: Unique TCRs from HLA-typed donors, 85 million to 100 million of them, were held in an early data release. Study-level findings and limits: Rarity held for most TCR sequences, but there were some public TCRs that occurred in many donors. A later analysis linked a missense variant in DCLRE1C to the trimming of TCR beta V and J genes. In a later analysis, HLA-associated TCR beta chains were more clonally expanded than equally common others.

Concerning this clone: Its cognate antigen is unknown.

This CDR3 is 19 amino acids long. Looked up from germline, CDR1 is MNHEY and CDR2 is SMNVEV (reference sequence). After removal of 4 bases from V and 6 bases from J, the junction contained 13 bases not matched to a gene. This PCR relied on a set of 60 Vbeta primers and 13 Jbeta primers. The protocol was immunoSEQ multiplex PCR, while the TCRdb copy is restricted to in-frame clones and leaves out a portion. The data contain approximately 150,000 clones, approximately 82% of them singletons. The source is a man younger than 30 in good health and CMV-seropositive. The V gene is TRBV27, the J gene TRBJ2-3; 16 positions match TRBD2. Sequences were obtained from PBMCs. CDR3 nucleotide sequence: TGTGCCAGCAGTTCCTCGGGACTAGCGGGAGGGCCGTTGAATGATACGCAGTATTTT. This gives the protein CASSSSGLAGGPLNDTQYF.